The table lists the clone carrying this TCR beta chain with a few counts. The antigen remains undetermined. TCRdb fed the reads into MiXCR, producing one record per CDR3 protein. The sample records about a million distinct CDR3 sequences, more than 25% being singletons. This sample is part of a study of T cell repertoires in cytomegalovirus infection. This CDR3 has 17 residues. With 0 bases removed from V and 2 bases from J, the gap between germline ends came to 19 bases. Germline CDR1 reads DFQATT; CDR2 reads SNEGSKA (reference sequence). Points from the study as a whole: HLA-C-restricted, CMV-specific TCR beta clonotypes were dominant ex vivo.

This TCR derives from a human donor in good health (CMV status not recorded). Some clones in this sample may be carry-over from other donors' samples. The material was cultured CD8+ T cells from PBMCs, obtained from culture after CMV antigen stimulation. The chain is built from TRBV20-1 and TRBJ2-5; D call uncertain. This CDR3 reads CSARDVRRADPQETQYF. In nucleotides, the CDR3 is TGCAGTGCTAGAGACGTCAGAAGGGCAGATCCGCAAGAGACCCAGTACTTC.